Following are 2 T cell receptor beta chains from one sample sequenced in a study of blood T cell repertoires in COVID-19. The data were produced by immunoSEQ multiplex PCR, yet TCRdb's version contains in-frame clones alone and is incomplete. Among about 120,000 clones listed, approximately 90% were seen once. The sequencing sample was made of peripheral blood. The receptors come from a human donor with acute or convalescent COVID-19. The donor label of this sample is uncertain.

The chain couples TRBV6-5 to TRBJ2-2; 10 bases align to TRBD2. The CDR3 is 15 amino acids. Germline assignment: CDR1 MNHEY and CDR2 SVGAGI. V gave up 4 bases and J gave up 4 bases; unmatched junction bases: 3. CDR3 loop: CASSSAGGGTGELFF. Written as DNA, the CDR3 is TGTGCCAGCAGTTCAGCGGGAGGGGGCACCGGGGAGCTGTTTTTT.

The V call is TRBV7-9, the J call TRBJ2-2; 11 bases align to TRBD1. With V trimmed by 5 bases and J by 6 bases, 11 bases remained unmatched. The CDR3 totals 17 residues. In germline, CDR1 is SEHNR, CDR2 FQNEAQ (reference sequence). The CDR3, as DNA: TGTGCCAGCAGCCCAAACCCGGGACAGGGGGATTCCGGGGAGCTGTTTTTT. Encoded protein: CASSPNPGQGDSGELFF.